This T cell receptor beta chain was documented in a study of blood T cell repertoires in COVID-19. CDR1 is SGHTA, CDR2 FQGNSA, per germline. The CDR3 has 15 residues. J was trimmed by 9 bases and V by 4 bases; bases with no gene match: 11. Sequenced by immunoSEQ multiplex PCR; TCRdb stores in-frame clones only, minus some. Of some 80,000 clones in the sample, about four fifths are singletons; the top ten hold 3.5%. This chain connects TRBV7-2 to TRBJ2-3, with 9 positions matching TRBD2. The sample taken for sequencing was peripheral blood. This clonotype was obtained from a man aged 50 to 59 with acute or convalescent COVID-19. The CDR3 DNA reads TGTGCCAGCAGCTCTACGGCGGGGGGGACGAACACGCAGTATTTT. It is translated as CASSSTAGGTNTQYF.